Described below is a single TCR beta chain sequence and its context. This entry belongs to a study of shared clonotypes between healthy human individuals. CD45RO-negative, CCR7-positively selected cells formed the naive CD8 fraction, excluding terminally differentiated effector memory CD45RA+ cells. Generated by immunoSEQ multiplex PCR, the TCRdb table keeps only in-frame clones and is missing some. The sample lists about 2 million clones, about 95% occurring once. Sequenced sample: naive CD8+ T cells sorted from blood. The TCR originated in a man younger than 35 in good health.

CDR3 DNA: TGTGCCAGCAGTGAAGCGCCCACTTATAATTCACCCCTCCACTTT. Amino acids: CASSEAPTYNSPLHF. This rearrangement joins TRBV6-1 to TRBJ1-6, with D unclear. Germline CDR1 reads MNHNS; CDR2 reads SASEGT. The V and J ends lost 0 bases and 4 bases respectively, with 7 bases between them. The CDR3 has 15 residues.